This T cell receptor beta chain was captured by sequencing in a study of T cell repertoires in cytomegalovirus infection. Study in general: Public TCR beta signatures indicated both CMV infection and matching HLA type.

Germline V gene data show CDR1 as SGHTA and CDR2 as FQGNSA. This CDR3 contains 12 residues. The V segment lost 4 bases and the J segment 11 bases; nucleotides outside the gene matches: 6. From the reads, TCRdb called clonotypes with MiXCR, one entry per CDR3 protein. The profile shows about half a million distinct CDR3 sequences, around a third of them singletons. This clonotype was counted only a few times. Its antigen is as yet unknown. The sequenced sample was cultured PBMCs, obtained from culture after CMV antigen stimulation. V gene TRBV7-2 combines with J gene TRBJ2-3; 7 nucleotides align to TRBD2. This clonotype originated in a human donor in good health (CMV status not recorded). Some clones in this sample may be carry-over from other donors' samples. DNA of the CDR3: TGTGCCAGCAGCTCCCCGCTAGCGGAGCAGTATTTT. Protein: CASSSPLAEQYF.